This T cell receptor (beta chain) was profiled in a study of cytomegalovirus exposure and HLA in healthy donors. Both 60 Vbeta primers and 13 Jbeta primers went into the PCR. Data came from immunoSEQ multiplex PCR; TCRdb stores just in-frame clones and leaves some out. This repertoire shows about 140,000 clones, around 77% found once; its top ten account for 4.5% to 5%. The CDR3 consists of 13 residues. Unmatched junction bases numbered 6, after V lost 5 bases and J lost 7 bases. Germline V lookup: CDR1 SGHTA, CDR2 FQGNSA. This TCR was sampled from a woman aged 45-60 years in good health and CMV-seronegative. Sequenced sample: PBMCs. The chain recombines TRBV7-2 with TRBJ1-2, with 8 bases identical to TRBD1. CDR3 in DNA: TGTGCCAGCAGCCTTGACAGGGGTCGTGGCTACACCTTC. It translates to CASSLDRGRGYTF.